This TCR beta chain stems from a study of blood T cell repertoires in COVID-19. Study as a whole: The cDNA or gDNA used as material had been derived from T cells, B-cell-depleted T cells, or PBMCs.

Trimming at V came to 4 bases and at J to 5 bases, leaving 11 bases not matched to a gene. CDR1 MGHRA and CDR2 YSYEKL come from the germline V gene. The CDR3 length is 17 residues. In the original processing: Scientists estimated how many nucleated cells there were by amplifying reference gene primers. The table came from immunoSEQ multiplex PCR; TCRdb's copy has only in-frame clones and leaves some out. V, J and clone size reflect that table, while D and trimming were determined from the DNA. Here the sample spans about 80,000 clones, about 91% being singletons. The rearrangement links TRBV4-1 to TRBJ2-3; 11 bases are a match to TRBD2. Sequenced sample: peripheral blood. This TCR was sampled from a woman aged 80 or over with acute or convalescent COVID-19. The CDR3 coding sequence is TGCGCCAGCAGCCGCGGTGGACTAGCGGGCCTCGGAGATACGCAGTATTTT. This encodes CASSRGGLAGLGDTQYF.